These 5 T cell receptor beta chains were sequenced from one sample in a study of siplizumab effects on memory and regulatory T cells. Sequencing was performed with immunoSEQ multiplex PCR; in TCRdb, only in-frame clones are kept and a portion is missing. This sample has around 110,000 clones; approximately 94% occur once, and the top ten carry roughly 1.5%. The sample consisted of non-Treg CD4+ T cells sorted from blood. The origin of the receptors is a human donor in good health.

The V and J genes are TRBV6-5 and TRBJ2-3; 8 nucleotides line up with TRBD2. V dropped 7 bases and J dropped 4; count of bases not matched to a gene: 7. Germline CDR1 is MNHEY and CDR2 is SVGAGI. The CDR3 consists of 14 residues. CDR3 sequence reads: CASKPAGGADTQYF. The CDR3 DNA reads TGTGCCAGCAAACCCGCGGGGGGCGCAGATACGCAGTATTTT.

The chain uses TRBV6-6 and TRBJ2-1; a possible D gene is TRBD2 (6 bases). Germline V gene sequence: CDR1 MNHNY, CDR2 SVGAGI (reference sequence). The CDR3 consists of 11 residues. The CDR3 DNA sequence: TGTGCGGGGGGATCCTACAATGAGCAGTTCTTC. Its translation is CAGGSYNEQFF.

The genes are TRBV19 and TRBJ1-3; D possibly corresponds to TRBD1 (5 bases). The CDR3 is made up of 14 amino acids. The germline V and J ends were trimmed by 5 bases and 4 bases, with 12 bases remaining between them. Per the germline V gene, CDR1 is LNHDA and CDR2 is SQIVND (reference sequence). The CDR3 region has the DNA TGTGCCAGTAGTCATACAGACAGAGGAAACACCATATATTTT. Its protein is CASSHTDRGNTIYF.

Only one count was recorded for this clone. The CDR3 here is CAISVEGGRGYTF. The CDR3, as DNA: TGTGCCATCAGTGTGGAGGGGGGACGCGGCTACACCTTC. The rearrangement links TRBV10-3 to TRBJ1-2; D is perhaps TRBD1 (6 bases). Germline V gives CDR1 ENHRY, CDR2 SYGVKD. Trimming removed 4 bases at V and 8 bases at J, with 14 bases between. The CDR3 totals 13 residues.

The CDR3 region has the DNA TGTGCCAGCAGTGAGCGGAATGGCTACACCTTC. Encoded protein: CASSERNGYTF. This chain uses TRBV6-5 with TRBJ1-2; unclear D gene. The CDR3 extends over 11 amino acids. Germline CDR1 MNHEY, CDR2 SVGAGI. V was trimmed by 5 bases and J by 6 bases, leaving 7 bases between them.